The 2 T cell receptor beta chains reported below all come from one sample, sequenced in a study of blood T cell repertoires in COVID-19. Assay: immunoSEQ multiplex PCR; the TCRdb copy retains only in-frame clones and omits some. The sample consists of roughly 56,000 clones, about 90% of them appearing once. Sequencing used peripheral blood. The receptor source for this set is a human donor in a cohort sampled during active COVID-19.

The CDR3 sequence: CAVGGDTDTQYF. The DNA for the CDR3 is TGTGCCGTGGGGGGAGACACAGATACGCAGTATTTT. J is TRBJ2-3 and V is TRBV15, with D perhaps TRBD2 (6 bases). Germline assignment: CDR1 LNHNV and CDR2 YYDKDF (reference sequence). The V and J ends lost 11 bases and 2 bases respectively, with 11 bases between them. CDR3 length: 12 amino acids.

V is TRBV11-3 and J is TRBJ1-1; the D is unclear. The CDR3 length is 14 residues. V shed 0 bases and J shed 1 base, with 6 bases lying between them. CDR1 and CDR2 from the germline V gene are SGHNT and YENEEA. The CDR3 region is CASSLDRENTEAFF. The CDR3 nucleotides read TGTGCCAGCAGCTTAGATCGGGAGAACACTGAAGCTTTCTTT. The complete variable domain, with remaining parts taken from reference TRBV11-3 and TRBJ1-1, reads EAGVVQSPRYKIIEKKQPVAFWCNPISGHNTLYWYLQNLGQGPELLIRYENEEAVDDSQLPKDRFSAERLKGVDSTLKIQPAELGDSAVYLCASSLDRENTEAFFGQGTRLTVV.